Presented here are 20 T cell receptor beta chains from one specimen sequenced in a study of control samples from healthy donors and cancer patients. The table came from immunoSEQ multiplex PCR; TCRdb's copy has only in-frame clones and leaves some out. Of approximately 9,900 clones listed, 90% to 95% are singletons. The sequencing sample was made of PBMCs. The receptor set was obtained from a man in his 60s with colorectal cancer.

The J gene is TRBJ2-2, the V gene TRBV7-6; TRBD1 matches 8 bases. Germline V gene sequence: CDR1 SGHVS, CDR2 FNYEAQ. V trimming: 5 bases; J trimming: 8 bases; junction bases outside the gene matches: 10. The CDR3 contains 15 residues. The CDR3 sequence: CASSLAGTGGGELFF. CDR3 sequence (DNA): TGTGCCAGCAGCCTCGCCGGGACAGGTGGAGGGGAGCTGTTTTTT.

This chain joins TRBV14 and TRBJ1-1; 7 nucleotides align to TRBD1. The CDR3 contains 15 residues. The germline gives CDR1 SGHDN, CDR2 FVKESK. Trimming removed 3 bases from V and 5 bases from J; junction bases left unmatched: 9. The CDR3 sequence is CASSQFRDRRTEAFF. CDR3 bases: TGTGCCAGCAGCCAGTTCCGGGACAGACGAACTGAAGCTTTCTTT.

This clone was detected only once. The V and J genes are TRBV10-3 and TRBJ1-6, with a tentative D call TRBD1 (5 bases). CDR3 length equals 14 residues. Germline CDR1 reads ENHRY; CDR2 reads SYGVKD. Trimming left V 10 bases short and J 5 bases short, with 15 bases between. CDR3 sequence: CASHRDPNNSPLHF. The CDR3 region has the DNA TGTGCCAGCCACCGGGACCCCAATAATTCACCCCTCCACTTT.

The chain joins TRBV6-5 to TRBJ1-4; D gene uncertain. The CDR3 runs to 12 residues. Trimming left V 10 bases short and J 7 bases short, with 13 bases between. Germline V gene data show CDR1 as MNHEY and CDR2 as SVGAGI. CDR3 sequence reads: CATRYWGEKLFF. CDR3 in DNA: TGTGCCACCCGATATTGGGGTGAAAAACTGTTTTTT.

This chain uses TRBV28 with TRBJ1-5; D gene uncertain. Looked up from germline, CDR1 is MDHEN and CDR2 is SYDVKM. The CDR3 has 14 amino acids. Trimming removed 7 bases from V and 6 bases from J, with 16 bases in between. DNA for the CDR3: TGTGCCAGCAACAATCTGGGCTTAGGTCAGCCCCAGCATTTT. Translated, it gives CASNNLGLGQPQHF.

The chain has TRBV4-3 and TRBJ2-5, with a possible D match to TRBD1 (5 bases). Germline values: CDR1 LGHNA, CDR2 YSLEER. V was cut by 0 bases and J by 5 bases, with 28 bases left in between. The length of the CDR3 is 20 residues. DNA of the CDR3: TGCGCCAGCAGCCAAGAGGGGTTCACAGGTGACGGATTTAGTATTGAGACCCAGTACTTC. It yields the protein CASSQEGFTGDGFSIETQYF.

This chain connects TRBV5-5 to TRBJ1-2; possible D gene TRBD1, 5 bases. Germline CDR1 SGHKS, CDR2 YYEKEE (reference sequence). With 4 bases removed from V and 5 bases from J, the gap between germline ends came to 18 bases. This CDR3 contains 15 residues. Here the CDR3 reads CASSHIGGGGYGYTF. The CDR3 region has the DNA TGTGCCAGCAGCCATATTGGTGGGGGAGGTTATGGCTACACCTTC.

The V call is TRBV7-2, the J call TRBJ2-2; 9 bases are shared with TRBD1. Germline loops: CDR1 SGHTA, CDR2 FQGNSA. The CDR3 runs 15 residues. The V segment lost 5 bases and the J segment 5 bases; nucleotides outside the gene matches: 6. The DNA for the CDR3 is TGTGCCAGCAGCCAACTCGGACAGGGGACCGGGGAGCTGTTTTTT. It specifies CASSQLGQGTGELFF.

The CDR3 DNA follows: TGTGCCAGCAGCCTCACTGGAGGGGGGAACACTGAAGCTTTCTTT. Amino acid sequence: CASSLTGGGNTEAFF. This chain links TRBV6-6 with TRBJ1-1; D may be TRBD1 (6 bases). Trimming removed 6 bases from V and 1 base from J, with 15 bases in between. This CDR3 spans 15 amino acids. Per germline, CDR1 MNHNY and CDR2 SVGAGI (reference sequence).

This rearrangement joins TRBV4-1 to TRBJ1-1; the D is unclear. Germline CDR1 is MGHRA and CDR2 is YSYEKL. The CDR3 sequence is 14 residues long. Trimming removed 3 bases at V and 4 bases at J, with 12 bases between. The CDR3 region has the DNA TGCGCCAGCAGCCACCTAGGGCGGGTCACTGAAGCTTTCTTT. Protein sequence: CASSHLGRVTEAFF.

This clone was found once. This chain joins TRBV4-1 and TRBJ2-7; 10 bases align to TRBD1. CDR1 is MGHRA and CDR2 is YSYEKL in the germline V gene. The V gene end was trimmed by 5 bases and the J gene end by 0 bases; junction bases not matched to a gene: 4. CDR3 size: 15 residues. DNA for the CDR3: TGCGCCAGCAGCTTAAGGACAGGGGGCTCCTACGAGCAGTACTTC. It yields the protein CASSLRTGGSYEQYF.

In its sample, this clone was seen once. The chain couples TRBV4-1 to TRBJ2-2; D tentatively reads TRBD1 or TRBD2 (5 bases each). V was clipped by 5 bases and J by 5 bases, with 18 bases between them. This CDR3 is 16 amino acids long. Germline CDR1 is MGHRA and CDR2 is YSYEKL. The CDR3 DNA reads as TGCGCCAGCAGCTTTCGTCCCCTCAGGGAGACCGGGGAGCTGTTTTTT. Translation: CASSFRPLRETGELFF.

The chain links TRBV5-1 to TRBJ1-6; no clear D gene. Trimming removed 0 bases from V and 8 bases from J, with 6 bases in between. The CDR3 is 13 amino acids. Looked up from germline, CDR1 is SGHRS and CDR2 is YFSETQ. CDR3 in DNA: TGCGCCAGCAGCTTGGCATCGGATTCACCCCTCCACTTT. It translates to CASSLASDSPLHF.

The chain couples TRBV4-3 to TRBJ1-6, with 7 bases matching TRBD1. The CDR3 is made up of 16 amino acids. Looked up from germline, CDR1 is LGHNA and CDR2 is YSLEER. The trim removed 1 base at V and 7 bases at J, leaving 7 bases unmatched. This CDR3 is CASSQVDRDSNSPLHF. The CDR3 nucleotides are TGCGCCAGCAGCCAAGTTGACCGGGACAGCAATTCACCCCTCCACTTT.

The V and J genes are TRBV4-1 and TRBJ1-2; maybe TRBD1 (6 bases). The CDR3 is 17 residues long. Germline V lookup: CDR1 MGHRA, CDR2 YSYEKL. V lost 5 bases and J lost 3, with 22 bases in between. The CDR3 here is CASSLLKLDRPYYGYTF. The CDR3 coding sequence is TGCGCCAGCAGCTTACTCAAACTAGACAGGCCGTACTATGGCTACACCTTC.

This chain connects TRBV30 to TRBJ2-3; D unclear. Germline CDR1 is GTSNPN and CDR2 is SVGIG (reference sequence). CDR3 length: 13 amino acids. Between the trimmed V and J ends, which lost 5 bases and 6 bases, there was a span of 15 bases. The CDR3 reads CAWDVQKWDTQYF. CDR3 nucleotide sequence: TGTGCCTGGGACGTCCAAAAGTGGGATACGCAGTATTTT.

The chain recombines TRBV18 with TRBJ1-2, with no clear D. Germline CDR1 is KGHSH and CDR2 is LQKENI. V lost 0 bases and J 5 bases, leaving 13 bases between the germline ends. The CDR3 consists of 15 residues. The DNA of the CDR3 is TGTGCCAGCTCACCACCCTCGATCACGGGATATGGCTACACCTTC. As protein: CASSPPSITGYGYTF.

V usage is TRBV4-3 and J usage is TRBJ1-6, with D possibly matching TRBD1 (5 bases). Germline CDR1 is LGHNA and CDR2 is YSLEER. The CDR3 contains 14 residues. Trimming shortened V by 2 bases and J by 9 bases, and 11 bases separated the two germline ends. DNA of the CDR3: TGCGCCAGCAGCCAATGGGGCGGCGTTTCACCCCTCCACTTT. It codes for CASSQWGGVSPLHF.

This clone was counted a few times. For the CDR3, the DNA is TGTGCCAGCAGCTTTCCGGGCCTCAATCAGCCCCAGCATTTT. Translated, it gives CASSFPGLNQPQHF. This sequence joins TRBV7-9 and TRBJ1-5, with D uncertain. The germline V and J ends were trimmed by 3 bases and 3 bases, with 9 bases remaining between them. Looked up from germline, CDR1 is SEHNR and CDR2 is FQNEAQ (reference sequence). The CDR3 extends over 14 amino acids.

The chain joins TRBV28 to TRBJ1-2; TRBD1 matches at 8 bases. Trimming removed 5 bases from V and 2 bases from J; junction bases left unmatched: 7. Germline V gives CDR1 MDHEN, CDR2 SYDVKM. The CDR3 has 15 amino acids. DNA of the CDR3: TGTGCCAGCAGTCTAGGGGACAGGCCCAACTATGGCTACACCTTC. Translated, it gives CASSLGDRPNYGYTF.